Presented here are 24 T cell receptor beta chains from one specimen sequenced in a study of T-cell reconstitution after alpha-beta-depleted transplantation in children. Preparing the TCRbeta library involved the use of unique molecular identifiers. TCRdb re-derived calls from the PCR reads in MiXCR, one entry per CDR3 protein. The repertoire holds around 600,000 distinct CDR3 sequences, with 16% as singletons. The starting material was PBMCs from the stem cell graft donor, obtained from the stem cell graft. Every receptor here comes from a human donor who donated a stem cell graft to a child with acute myeloid leukemia.

About this clonotype itself: Since a much larger clone is just one base distant, this may be a read error. The chain uses TRBV20-1 and TRBJ1-1; 7 bases fit TRBD1. This CDR3 spans 16 amino acids. Per the germline V gene, CDR1 is DFQATT and CDR2 is SNEGSKA (reference sequence). CDR3 sequence (DNA): TGCTGTGCTAGAGATCCGGCGGCAGGGGGGAACACTGAAGCTTTCTTT. This gives the protein CCARDPAAGGNTEAFF.

This clonotype showed up many times. The chain couples TRBV20-1 to TRBJ2-3; 8 positions match TRBD2. With 6 bases clipped from V and 0 bases from J, the junction kept 8 bases outside the gene matches. In germline, CDR1 is DFQATT, CDR2 SNEGSKA (reference sequence). The CDR3 contains 15 residues. CDR3 protein: CSARNLAGSTDTQYF. The CDR3 DNA sequence: TGCAGTGCCCGTAACCTAGCGGGTAGCACAGATACGCAGTATTTT.

Details on this clonotype: This may come from a read error, since a much larger clone is one base off. The J gene is TRBJ2-3, the V gene TRBV20-1, with 10 nucleotides matching TRBD1. Per the germline V gene, CDR1 is DFQATT and CDR2 is SNEGSKA (reference sequence). The CDR3 runs to 13 residues. J lost 4 bases, V lost 4 bases, and 2 bases had no gene match. The CDR3 DNA reads as TGCAGTGCTAACGGACAGGGGGCAGATACGCAGTATTTT. This codes for CSANGQGADTQYF.

This clonotype was recorded many times. The chain employs TRBV29-1 and TRBJ1-3, with unresolved D. V was pared by 7 bases and J by 4 bases, with 14 bases between. This CDR3 has 13 amino acids. Per germline, CDR1 SQVTM and CDR2 ANQGSEA. This CDR3 reads CSARRTMGNTIYF. The CDR3 DNA sequence: TGCAGCGCTAGACGGACGATGGGAAACACCATATATTTT.

This clonotype was observed a few times. V is TRBV4-3 and J is TRBJ1-1; no firm D call. CDR1 and CDR2 (germline): LGHNA, YSLEER. V lost 3 bases to trimming and J lost 6 bases, with 11 bases between them. CDR3 size: 13 residues. The CDR3 sequence is CASSHYRRAEAFF. For the CDR3, the DNA is TGCGCCAGCAGCCACTATCGGCGGGCTGAAGCTTTCTTT.

This clonotype appeared a few times. The chain uses TRBV5-1 and TRBJ1-1, with D possibly matching TRBD1 (5 bases). The CDR3 runs to 15 residues. Per germline, CDR1 SGHRS and CDR2 YFSETQ. The ends were cut back, 4 bases at V and 6 bases at J, with 19 bases in the middle. The chain's CDR3 is CASSPWTRAPSEAFF. The CDR3 nucleotides read TGCGCCAGCAGCCCTTGGACCAGGGCCCCCTCTGAAGCTTTCTTT.

This clonotype was counted ten times or more. The V call is TRBV5-1, the J call TRBJ2-2; tentatively, D is TRBD2 (5 bases). Germline CDR1 is SGHRS and CDR2 is YFSETQ. The CDR3 sequence is 16 residues long. V lost 0 bases, J lost 2 bases, and 11 bases lay in between. The CDR3 protein is CASSLEPRANTGELFF. The CDR3 bases are TGCGCCAGCAGCTTGGAGCCGCGGGCCAACACCGGGGAGCTGTTTTTT.

The sample holds many counts of this clonotype. J is TRBJ2-2 and V is TRBV2; 11 nucleotides agree with TRBD1. Germline CDR1 is SNHLY and CDR2 is FYNNEI. With V trimmed by 7 bases and J by 2 bases, 3 bases remained unmatched. The CDR3 has 15 amino acids. DNA of the CDR3: TGTGCCAGCAAAAGGACAGGGGGCAACACCGGGGAGCTGTTTTTT. As protein: CASKRTGGNTGELFF.

This clonotype has a count of ten or more. CDR3 sequence: CSVLSRELSQYF. CDR3 in DNA: TGCAGCGTGCTTTCCCGGGAACTGTCCCAGTACTTC. This chain links TRBV29-1 with TRBJ2-5; D is possibly TRBD2 (5 bases). The germline gives CDR1 SQVTM, CDR2 ANQGSEA. The germline V and J ends were trimmed by 6 bases and 9 bases, with 17 bases remaining between them. The CDR3 is 12 amino acids.

The chain combines TRBV11-3 with TRBJ2-5; D is perhaps TRBD1 (5 bases). This CDR3 comprises 17 residues. The germline gives CDR1 SGHNT, CDR2 YENEEA. V lost 5 bases and J 1 base, leaving 20 bases between the germline ends. Here the CDR3 reads CASSPWRTPQGQETQYF. DNA of the CDR3: TGTGCCAGCAGCCCGTGGCGGACACCCCAGGGCCAAGAGACCCAGTACTTC.

The chain employs TRBV24-1 and TRBJ1-1; D remains unclear. The CDR3 contains 14 residues. The germline V and J ends were trimmed by 5 bases and 3 bases, with 12 bases remaining between them. Germline values: CDR1 KGHDR, CDR2 SFDVKD. This CDR3 is CATSGGGIDTEAFF. CDR3 bases: TGTGCCACCAGTGGAGGAGGGATTGACACTGAAGCTTTCTTT.

This clonotype has a count of ten or more. The V and J genes are TRBV7-6 and TRBJ2-1; 10 nucleotides agree with TRBD2. The germline V gene has CDR1 SGHVS and CDR2 FNYEAQ. This CDR3 has 14 amino acids. J lost 8 bases, V lost 6 bases, and 7 bases had no gene match. This CDR3 reads CASRVSGGSDEQFF. In nucleotides, the CDR3 is TGTGCCAGCAGAGTTAGCGGGGGGTCAGATGAGCAGTTCTTC.

This clonotype has just a few counts. The chain couples TRBV5-6 to TRBJ2-7; unclear D gene. Germline V gene lookup returns CDR1 SGHDT and CDR2 YYEEEE. This CDR3 is 14 amino acids long. The ends were cut back, 3 bases at V and 3 bases at J, with 13 bases in the middle. The CDR3 sequence: CASSSSRAHYEQYV. The CDR3, as DNA: TGTGCCAGCAGCTCTTCCCGGGCCCACTACGAGCAGTACGTC.

This clonotype showed up many times. The gene calls are TRBV7-2 and TRBJ2-7; the match to TRBD2 covers 7 bases. The CDR3 is 15 amino acids. Per germline, CDR1 SGHTA and CDR2 FQGNSA. Losses at the gene ends were 0 bases for V and 1 base for J; bases not matched to a gene: 3. The CDR3 sequence is CASSLAVGGSYEQYF. CDR3 in DNA: TGTGCCAGCAGCTTAGCGGTCGGGGGGTCCTACGAGCAGTACTTC.

This clonotype has ten or more counts. The CDR3 DNA follows: TGCAGTGCTAGAGGGACTAGTGGGGCTGAGCAGTTCTTC. It translates to CSARGTSGAEQFF. This chain connects TRBV20-1 to TRBJ2-1, with 7 bases identical to TRBD2. The CDR3 loop spans 13 amino acids. Germline loops: CDR1 DFQATT, CDR2 SNEGSKA (reference sequence). After removal of 1 base from V and 9 bases from J, the junction contained 6 bases not matched to a gene.

This clonotype was detected only a few times. This chain joins TRBV24-1 and TRBJ1-5; D is undetermined. The CDR3 is 13 amino acids. The V and J ends lost 5 bases and 5 bases respectively, with 9 bases between them. Germline lookup yields CDR1 KGHDR and CDR2 SFDVKD. The CDR3 DNA sequence: TGTGCCACCAGTGGTCGGGTTGATCAGCCCCAGCATTTT. As protein: CATSGRVDQPQHF.

The V gene is TRBV28, the J gene TRBJ1-1; 7 nucleotides match TRBD1. CDR1 is MDHEN, CDR2 SYDVKM, per germline. The CDR3 has 13 amino acids. J was trimmed by 7 bases and V by 5 bases; bases with no gene match: 7. The CDR3 is CASSPAGGIEAFF. The CDR3 DNA reads as TGTGCCAGCAGTCCCGCAGGGGGAATTGAAGCTTTCTTT.

This chain connects TRBV6-5 to TRBJ1-1, with unresolved D. V lost 0 bases to trimming and J lost 6 bases, with 14 bases between them. This CDR3 contains 15 residues. Germline V gene data show CDR1 as MNHEY and CDR2 as SVGAGI. In DNA form, the CDR3 reads TGTGCCAGCAGTTACTCGACCGGGTCAGGACCTGAAGCTTTCTTT. Its protein is CASSYSTGSGPEAFF.

The chain recombines TRBV7-9 with TRBJ2-7; weak D call: TRBD2 (6 bases). CDR3 length: 14 amino acids. The germline gives CDR1 SEHNR, CDR2 FQNEAQ (reference sequence). V was shortened by 6 bases and J by 7 bases, with 19 bases between the two germline ends. CDR3 DNA: TGTGCCAGCAGTTTGGGAGGATACTTGGGGGAGCAGTACTTC. Translation: CASSLGGYLGEQYF. Combining the CDR3 with reference TRBV7-9 and TRBJ2-7 gives the whole variable domain DTGVSQNPRHKITKRGQNVTFRCDPISEHNRLYWYRQTLGQGPEFLTYFQNEAQLEKSRLLSDRFSAERPKGSFSTLEIQRTEQGDSAMYLCASSLGGYLGEQYFGPGTRLTVT.

This clonotype was counted at least ten times. The chain couples TRBV7-2 to TRBJ1-2; D not resolved. Germline CDR1 is SGHTA and CDR2 is FQGNSA. The CDR3 has 16 amino acids. V gave up 5 bases and J gave up 0 bases, with 16 bases separating them. CDR3 residues: CASSLSAGRTNYGYTF. The CDR3, as DNA: TGTGCCAGCAGCCTCTCGGCGGGCAGGACTAACTATGGCTACACCTTC.

The V call is TRBV7-9, the J call TRBJ2-5; D may be TRBD1 (6 bases). Trimming took off 4 bases at V and 2 bases at J, with 14 bases between the two ends. The CDR3 contains 15 residues. Germline lookup yields CDR1 SEHNR and CDR2 FQNEAQ (reference sequence). The CDR3 DNA is TGTGCCAGCAGCTCCAGGGACATTTTACAAGAGACCCAGTACTTC. Translated: CASSSRDILQETQYF.

The chain carries TRBV12-3 or TRBV12-4 and TRBJ2-7; D perhaps matches TRBD2 (6 bases). The V and J ends lost 6 bases and 6 bases respectively, with 15 bases between them. The CDR3 is 13 residues long. CDR3 sequence (DNA): TGTGCCAGCAGCTTGAACCGGGGGATCGAGCAGTACTTC. Protein: CASSLNRGIEQYF.

This clonotype was counted many times. This chain joins TRBV6-5 and TRBJ1-6, with 9 bases lining up with TRBD1. Trimming removed 0 bases from V and 8 bases from J; junction bases left unmatched: 5. Germline V gene lookup returns CDR1 MNHEY and CDR2 SVGAGI. This CDR3 comprises 16 residues. For the CDR3, the DNA is TGTGCCAGCAGTTACTCCGACAGGGGGAGTTATTCACCCCTCCACTTT. This encodes CASSYSDRGSYSPLHF.

This clonotype was observed at least ten times. The CDR3 protein is CSGVPGTAYQETQYF. The CDR3 DNA sequence: TGCAGTGGCGTACCAGGGACTGCGTACCAAGAGACCCAGTACTTC. The V gene is TRBV20-1, the J gene TRBJ2-5, with D possibly being TRBD2 (6 bases). CDR3 length: 15 amino acids. Germline loops: CDR1 DFQATT, CDR2 SNEGSKA (reference sequence). V gave up 7 bases and J gave up 0 bases, with 18 bases separating them.